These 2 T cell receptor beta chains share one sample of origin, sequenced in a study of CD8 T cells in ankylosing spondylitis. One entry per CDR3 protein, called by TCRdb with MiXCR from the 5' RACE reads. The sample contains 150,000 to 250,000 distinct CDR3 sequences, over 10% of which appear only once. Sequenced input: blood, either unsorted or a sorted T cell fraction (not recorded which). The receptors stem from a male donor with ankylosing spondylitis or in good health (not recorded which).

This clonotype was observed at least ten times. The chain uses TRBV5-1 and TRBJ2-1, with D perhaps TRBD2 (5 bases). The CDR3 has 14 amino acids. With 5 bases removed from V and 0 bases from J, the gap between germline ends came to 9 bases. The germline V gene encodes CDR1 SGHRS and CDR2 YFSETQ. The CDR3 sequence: CASSARDSYNEQFF. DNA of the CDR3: TGCGCCAGCAGTGCTCGGGACTCCTACAATGAGCAGTTCTTC.

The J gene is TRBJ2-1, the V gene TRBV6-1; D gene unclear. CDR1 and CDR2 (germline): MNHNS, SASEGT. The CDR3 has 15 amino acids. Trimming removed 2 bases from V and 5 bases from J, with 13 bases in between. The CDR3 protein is CASSEWWEAHNEQFF. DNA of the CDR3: TGTGCCAGCAGTGAATGGTGGGAAGCCCACAATGAGCAGTTCTTC.